The 8 T cell receptor beta chains reported below all come from one sample, sequenced in a study of blood T cell repertoires in COVID-19. Clones were read by immunoSEQ multiplex PCR, and TCRdb kept only the in-frame ones, dropping some. This sample has approximately 210,000 clones, with almost 90% found just once. Sequences were obtained from PBMCs or T cells enriched from blood (not recorded which). The receptor source for this set is a woman in her forties or fifties with acute COVID-19.

Note on this clone: Distinct nucleotide sequences in the sample also encode this CDR3. The chain carries TRBV28 and TRBJ2-7; 9 nucleotides align to TRBD1. V trimming: 5 bases; J trimming: 0 bases; junction bases outside the gene matches: 2. This CDR3 is built from 14 residues. The germline CDR1 and CDR2 sequences are MDHEN and SYDVKM. The DNA for the CDR3 is TGTGCCAGCAGTGGGACAGGGAGCTCCTACGAGCAGTACTTC. As protein: CASSGTGSSYEQYF.

CDR3 coding DNA: TGTGCCAGCAGCCTCGGGACAGGGTTCGGATCTAGTAACTATGGCTACACCTTC. Amino acid sequence: CASSLGTGFGSSNYGYTF. This chain joins TRBV7-9 and TRBJ1-2, with 9 bases lining up with TRBD1. Germline V gene lookup returns CDR1 SEHNR and CDR2 FQNEAQ (reference sequence). CDR3 length: 18 amino acids. The V segment lost 5 bases and the J segment 1 base; nucleotides outside the gene matches: 14.

V gene TRBV11-2 combines with J gene TRBJ2-2, with 7 bases identical to TRBD2. The germline V gene encodes CDR1 SGHAT and CDR2 FQNNGV. The CDR3 is made up of 17 amino acids. Losses at the gene ends were 2 bases for V and 2 bases for J; bases not matched to a gene: 8. CDR3 bases: TGTGCCAGCAGCTTATTCTGGCTAGCGGATAACACCGGGGAGCTGTTTTTT. This codes for CASSLFWLADNTGELFF.

CDR3 loop: CASSLEFGLADEQFF. The CDR3, as DNA: TGTGCCAGCAGCCTTGAGTTTGGGCTAGCGGACGAGCAGTTCTTC. The chain couples TRBV7-2 to TRBJ2-1; TRBD2 matches 7 bases. Per the germline V gene, CDR1 is SGHTA and CDR2 is FQGNSA. With 5 bases clipped from V and 10 bases from J, the junction kept 14 bases outside the gene matches. The CDR3 covers 15 residues.

The V gene is TRBV7-9, the J gene TRBJ2-7, with 8 bases aligning to TRBD2. This CDR3 spans 14 amino acids. CDR1 and CDR2 (germline): SEHNR, FQNEAQ (reference sequence). The junction had 6 bases not matched to a gene; V was cut back by 8 bases and J by 0 bases. The CDR3 region is CASGPGLASYEQYF. The CDR3 DNA reads as TGTGCCAGCGGGCCCGGACTAGCCTCCTACGAGCAGTACTTC.

This rearrangement joins TRBV19 to TRBJ2-6, with D tentatively TRBD2 (7 bases). V dropped 4 bases and J dropped 4 bases, with 20 bases sitting between them. Looked up from germline, CDR1 is LNHDA and CDR2 is SQIVND (reference sequence). This CDR3 comprises 18 residues. CDR3 bases: TGTGCCAGTAGTAAAACCCCCCGGGGGGCTAGGGGGGCCAACGTCCTGACTTTC. Amino acid sequence: CASSKTPRGARGANVLTF.

V usage is TRBV28 and J usage is TRBJ1-1, with D perhaps TRBD1 (6 bases). The CDR3 is made up of 15 amino acids. With 3 bases removed from V and 1 base from J, the gap between germline ends came to 12 bases. Per germline, CDR1 MDHEN and CDR2 SYDVKM. The DNA for the CDR3 is TGTGCCAGCAGTTTTCGGGGGGCACGGAACACTGAAGCTTTCTTT. Amino acid sequence: CASSFRGARNTEAFF.

The chain has TRBV7-2 and TRBJ2-7, with D hard to call. This CDR3 region has 13 residues. V lost 1 base and J 9 bases, leaving 13 bases between the germline ends. Germline loops: CDR1 SGHTA, CDR2 FQGNSA. For the CDR3, the DNA is TGTGCCAGCAGCTTAGAACGTAAAATCGGGCAGTACTTC. Translating it yields CASSLERKIGQYF.